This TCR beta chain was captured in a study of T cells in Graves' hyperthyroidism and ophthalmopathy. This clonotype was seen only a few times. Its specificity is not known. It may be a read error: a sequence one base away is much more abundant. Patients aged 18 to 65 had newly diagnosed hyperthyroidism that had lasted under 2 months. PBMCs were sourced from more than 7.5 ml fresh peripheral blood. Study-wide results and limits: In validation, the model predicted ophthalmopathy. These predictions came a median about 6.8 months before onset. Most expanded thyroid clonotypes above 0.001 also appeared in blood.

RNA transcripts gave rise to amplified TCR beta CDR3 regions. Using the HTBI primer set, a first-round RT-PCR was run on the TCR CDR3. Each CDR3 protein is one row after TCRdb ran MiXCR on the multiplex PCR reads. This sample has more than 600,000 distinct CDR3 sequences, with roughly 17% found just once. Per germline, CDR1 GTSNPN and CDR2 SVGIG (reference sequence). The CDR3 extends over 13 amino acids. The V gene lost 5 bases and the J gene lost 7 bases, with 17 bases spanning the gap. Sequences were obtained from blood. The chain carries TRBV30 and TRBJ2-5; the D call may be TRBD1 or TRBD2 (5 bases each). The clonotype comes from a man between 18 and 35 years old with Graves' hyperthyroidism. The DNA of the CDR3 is TGTGCCTGGGGCCTAGAGGGGCGCGGGACCCAGTACTTC. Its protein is CAWGLEGRGTQYF.